This TCR beta chain was retrieved from a study of blood T cells in healthy people across ages. Study results and caveats: Measured against age, TCR beta diversity per million T cells decreased in a roughly linear manner. The study found more naive CD4+ cells and higher diversity in long-lived than aged donors.

It was with a sample-barcoded 5' primer and a J-beta primer mix that a second PCR of about 6 to 12 cycles was run. Through a template-switch adaptor with 12 random nucleotides, each cDNA molecule received a tag. MiXCR was run by TCRdb on the 5' RACE reads, yielding one entry per CDR3 protein. The sample carries some 900,000 distinct CDR3 sequences, 48% recorded once. There are 14 residues in the CDR3. Germline lookup yields CDR1 SSHAT and CDR2 FNYEAQ (reference sequence). The table lists this clonotype with a few counts. Its antigen is undetermined. The junction differs from germline at one of its ends, possibly a read error.

The V gene is TRBV7-7, the J gene TRBJ2-5; D ambiguous. The sequencing input was blood. The sequence was obtained from a young man in good health. CDR3 protein: CASSLTQRQETQYF. For the CDR3, the DNA is TGTGCTAGCAGCTTAACCCAACGTCAAGAGACCCAGTACTTC.